These T cell receptor beta chains were read from a single sample in a study of regulatory T cells in long-lasting Graves disease. TCRdb redid the calling of the multiplex PCR reads with MiXCR, one entry per CDR3 protein. The sample includes roughly 490,000 distinct CDR3 sequences, 22% seen only once; the top ten take around 14%. Sequences were derived from peripheral blood mononuclear cells (PBMCs), sampled when the disease was refractory, from a patient treated with antithyroid drugs. The receptors come from a female donor with Graves disease. Each CDR3 is given with its conserved first and last residue. The D gene is left open where the match is weak. Expanded clones are given a class, and other clones once, few, many or no size at all.

v_gene	d_gene	len	j_gene	abundance	CDR3aa	CDR3nt
TRBV19	.	16	TRBJ1-1	.	CASSISGASGNTEAFF	TGTGCCAGTAGTATATCGGGGGCTTCGGGGAACACTGAAGCTTTCTTT
TRBV12-3/TRBV12-4	.	13	TRBJ1-1	many	CASSSSRNTEAFF	TGTGCCAGCAGTTCCTCAAGAAACACTGAAGCTTTCTTT
TRBV7-3	TRBD1	16	TRBJ1-5	.	CASSFLRSRGNQPQHF	TGTGCCAGCAGCTTCCTTCGCAGCAGGGGGAATCAGCCCCAGCATTTT
TRBV12-3/TRBV12-4	.	12	TRBJ2-3	.	CASSSRVDTQYF	TGTGCCAGCAGTTCGCGAGTAGATACACAGTATTTT
TRBV6-2/TRBV6-3	.	14	TRBJ2-3	.	CASRSTSGTDTQYF	TGTGCCAGCAGATCGACTAGTGGCACAGATACGCAGTATTTT
TRBV7-2	.	14	TRBJ2-3	.	CASSLVDGTDTQYF	TGTGCCAGCAGCTTAGTGGACGGAACAGATACGCAGTATTTT
TRBV7-2	.	15	TRBJ1-4	.	CASSYSHATNEKLFF	TGTGCCAGCAGCTATAGCCATGCAACTAATGAAAAACTGTTTTTT
TRBV28	TRBD2	14	TRBJ2-1	.	CASRLAGGYNEQFF	TGTGCCAGTAGGCTAGCGGGGGGGTACAATGAGCAGTTCTTC
TRBV14	.	16	TRBJ1-1	few	CASSPAGEGLNTEAFF	TGTGCCAGCAGCCCCGCCGGGGAGGGCCTCAACACTGAAGCTTTCTTT
TRBV30	TRBD1	12	TRBJ1-3	few	CAWSAYRGTIYF	TGTGCCTGGAGTGCCTACAGGGGAACCATATATTTT
TRBV11-2	.	15	TRBJ2-7	.	CASSPIGSYSSEQYF	TGTGCCAGCAGCCCGATTGGGTCCTACTCGTCCGAGCAGTACTTC
TRBV30	.	13	TRBJ2-7	.	CAWSVRSEGEQYF	TGTGCCTGGAGTGTACGGTCCGAGGGGGAGCAGTACTTC
TRBV2	.	11	TRBJ2-2	many	CASGGGGELFF	TGTGCCAGCGGAGGTGGCGGGGAGCTGTTTTTT
TRBV12-3/TRBV12-4	.	13	TRBJ2-7	many	CASRGGASYEQYF	TGTGCCAGCAGGGGCGGGGCGTCCTACGAGCAGTACTTC
TRBV12-3/TRBV12-4	TRBD2	15	TRBJ2-1	.	CASSVTSGNLDEQFF	TGTGCCAGCAGTGTGACTAGCGGGAATCTCGATGAGCAGTTCTTC
TRBV7-3	TRBD2	15	TRBJ2-5	.	CASSYSGGAEETQYF	TGTGCCAGCAGCTATAGCGGGGGGGCCGAGGAGACCCAGTACTTC
TRBV5-1	.	13	TRBJ2-2	many	CASSLLEGGELFF	TGCGCCAGCAGCTTGCTTGAGGGCGGGGAGCTGTTTTTT
TRBV7-3	.	14	TRBJ2-2	.	CASSLVPNTGELFF	TGTGCCAGCAGCTTGGTACCGAACACCGGGGAGCTGTTTTTT
TRBV6-5	.	14	TRBJ2-7	few	CASSYQIEGGEQYF	TGTGCCAGCAGTTATCAAATCGAGGGGGGCGAGCAGTACTTC
TRBV6-1	TRBD1	13	TRBJ1-2	many	CASTPRTGSGYTF	TGTGCCAGCACTCCCCGGACAGGATCGGGCTACACCTTC
TRBV12-3/TRBV12-4	.	15	TRBJ2-1	few	CASSLRSGVWNEQFF	TGTGCCAGCAGTTTAAGATCGGGGGTCTGGAATGAGCAGTTCTTC
TRBV7-9	.	13	TRBJ1-2	few	CASSPREGGIKTF	TGTGCCAGCAGCCCGCGGGAAGGGGGAATTAAAACCTTC
TRBV4-3	.	15	TRBJ1-5	.	CASSQEADEGQPQHF	TGCGCCAGCAGCCAAGAGGCGGACGAAGGTCAGCCCCAGCATTTT
TRBV3-1	TRBD1	17	TRBJ1-5	few	CASSQGGSPGQNQPQHF	TGTGCCAGCAGCCAAGGGGGGTCCCCGGGACAGAATCAGCCCCAGCATTTT
TRBV30	TRBD1	11	TRBJ1-3	.	CAWTGGQSIYF	TGTGCCTGGACAGGGGGTCAGTCCATATATTTT
TRBV2	TRBD2	15	TRBJ2-7	many	CATPKGLADSYEQYF	TGTGCCACTCCTAAGGGACTAGCGGACTCCTACGAGCAGTACTTC
TRBV7-2	.	13	TRBJ1-1	many	CASSSRQEGEAFF	TGTGCCAGCAGCTCCCGACAGGAGGGTGAAGCTTTCTTT
TRBV20-1	.	11	TRBJ1-2	few	CSASPRDGYTF	TGCAGTGCTAGCCCGAGGGATGGCTACACCTTC
TRBV7-9	.	14	TRBJ2-3	.	CASSLGDGTDTQYF	TGTGCCAGCAGCTTAGGAGACGGCACAGATACGCAGTATTTT
TRBV7-2	.	13	TRBJ1-1	.	CASIQGADYEAFF	TGTGCCAGCATCCAAGGGGCAGACTATGAAGCTTTCTTT
TRBV29-1	TRBD1	17	TRBJ2-5	.	CSFGGRDGQGAPETQYF	TGCAGCTTCGGGGGGAGAGACGGACAGGGGGCTCCAGAGACCCAGTACTTC
TRBV5-1	.	15	TRBJ1-1	.	CASSLVGLDGTEAFF	TGCGCCAGCAGCTTGGTAGGGTTGGATGGCACTGAAGCTTTCTTT
TRBV9	.	15	TRBJ1-1	.	CASSVGGGQSTEAFF	TGTGCCAGCAGCGTAGGCGGGGGGCAGAGCACTGAAGCTTTCTTT
TRBV4-1	.	14	TRBJ2-7	.	CASSRGASEYEQYF	TGCGCCAGCAGCCGGGGGGCGAGCGAGTACGAGCAGTACTTC
TRBV7-3	.	14	TRBJ1-2	many	CASSLSGGQDGYTF	TGTGCCAGCAGCTTAAGTGGGGGGCAGGATGGCTACACCTTC
TRBV9	.	15	TRBJ1-1	.	CASSVGGGGNAEAFF	TGTGCCAGCAGCGTAGGGGGAGGGGGAAACGCTGAAGCTTTCTTT
TRBV12-3/TRBV12-4	TRBD1	13	TRBJ2-7	few	CASRSGQAYEQYF	TGTGCCAGCAGGTCGGGACAGGCCTACGAGCAGTACTTC
TRBV7-2	.	15	TRBJ1-3	many	CASSLRGSDGNTIYF	TGTGCCAGCAGCTTGCGGGGGAGCGATGGAAACACCATATATTTT
TRBV3-1	TRBD1	17	TRBJ1-2	.	CASSQDKDRRSNYGYTF	TGTGCCAGCAGCCAAGATAAGGACAGGAGATCTAACTATGGCTACACCTTC
TRBV6-5	.	17	TRBJ1-4	many	CASSYTPPRQINEKLFF	TGTGCCAGCAGTTACACCCCCCCTCGACAGATTAATGAAAAACTGTTTTTT
TRBV4-1	TRBD1	15	TRBJ2-5	.	CASSQEPTGQETQYF	TGCGCCAGCAGCCAAGAGCCGACAGGGCAAGAGACCCAGTACTTC
TRBV6-5	.	14	TRBJ1-1	many	CASSYAVMNTEAFF	TGTGCCAGCAGTTATGCAGTGATGAACACTGAAGCTTTCTTT
TRBV28	TRBD2	16	TRBJ2-5	.	CASSSTSGRPYETQYF	TGTGCCAGCAGTTCGACTAGCGGGAGGCCGTATGAGACCCAGTACTTC
TRBV6-1	.	11	TRBJ1-5	.	CASSRRDTQHF	TGTGCCAGCAGCCGCCGGGACACCCAGCATTTT
TRBV11-3	.	13	TRBJ2-7	many	CASSYDPGKEQYF	TGTGCCAGCAGCTACGACCCAGGGAAAGAGCAGTACTTC
TRBV28	.	12	TRBJ1-2	many	CASSLAGYGYTF	TGTGCCAGCAGTTTAGCGGGCTATGGCTACACCTTC
TRBV29-1	.	14	TRBJ1-4	.	CSVSKRLANEKLFF	TGCAGCGTTTCTAAGAGGCTAGCTAATGAAAAACTGTTTTTT
TRBV7-6	TRBD1	14	TRBJ1-5	.	CASGPGTGDQPQHF	TGTGCCAGCGGTCCGGGGACAGGGGATCAGCCCCAGCATTTT
TRBV11-3	.	14	TRBJ2-1	few	CASSLSFNGNEQFF	TGTGCCAGCAGCTTAAGTTTCAACGGGAATGAGCAGTTCTTC